This TCR beta chain was sequenced for a study of blood T cell repertoires in COVID-19 (dated by TCRdb to about 2020). At the level of the whole study: Samples from collaborators originated in the United States, Italy and Spain and spanned both the acute and convalescent phases of COVID-19. The material from the prospective study consisted of cDNA or gDNA derived from T cells, B-cell-depleted T cells, or PBMCs. The dataset comprised deeply sampled blood TCRbeta repertoires from subjects exposed to, actively infected with, or recovered from COVID-19. The repertoires were made available in a free public database intended to serve as a resource for research on the immune response to SARS-CoV-2. The samples were drawn from two sources: the first 160 participants of the ongoing ImmuneRACE study, and 1,000 to 1,500 subjects contributed by 6 global collaborators. A de-identified subject ID, COVID-19 status, age in years and sex were almost always included in the sample metadata. HLA class I and class II types, where available, came from metadata supplied by the sample provider rather than from assay-based typing. On the study overall, not on this receptor specifically: Clinical and demographic metadata were provided uncurated, with the amount varying by source and participant.

V loses 8 bases, J loses 5 bases, and the germline ends lie 9 bases apart. Reading the germline V gene (reference sequence) gives CDR1 LNHDA and CDR2 SQIVND. Taken from cysteine to phenylalanine, the CDR3 has 11 residues. CDR3 DNA only is kept here, 33 bases in frame from base 1. Each collaborating institution followed its own protocols to collect whole blood in K2EDTA tubes. For TCRbeta analysis, collaborators shipped samples in one of three forms: frozen whole blood, isolated PBMCs, or DNA extracted from either of those sample types. TCRbeta CDR3 regions were amplified from genomic DNA using the immunoSEQ Assay, a bias-controlled multiplex PCR. The paper's data handling went like this. Within the assay, amplification of reference gene primers was used to estimate how many nucleated cells each sample contained. To quantify the absolute abundance of each unique TCRbeta CDR3 rearrangement, sequence reads were collapsed and filtered. For each sample, productive Simpson clonality was calculated as the square root of Simpson's diversity index over productive rearrangements. TCRdb retrieved this table from immuneACCESS and kept in-frame rearrangements only. Not all clones are present; in checked studies, unresolved V genes account for under half, and no reason is known for the remainder. Clonal size and the V and J genes are those of that table, whereas D and trimming came from the DNA. This sample has approximately 230,000 clones in its table, and 87% of those were observed once. The ten largest clones add up to 3% of the sample.

Concerning this clone itself: This clone's antigen is unknown. Per-nucleotide qualities are absent, and no much larger clonotype sits a single base away.

The sequence came from a young man with active or convalescent COVID-19. Here the chain combines TRBV19 and TRBJ1-2, with no reliable assignment of the D segment. The sequencing sample was made of peripheral blood. The CDR3 protein is CASENGYGYTF. The DNA reads TGTGCCAGTGAAAACGGGTATGGCTACACCTTC.